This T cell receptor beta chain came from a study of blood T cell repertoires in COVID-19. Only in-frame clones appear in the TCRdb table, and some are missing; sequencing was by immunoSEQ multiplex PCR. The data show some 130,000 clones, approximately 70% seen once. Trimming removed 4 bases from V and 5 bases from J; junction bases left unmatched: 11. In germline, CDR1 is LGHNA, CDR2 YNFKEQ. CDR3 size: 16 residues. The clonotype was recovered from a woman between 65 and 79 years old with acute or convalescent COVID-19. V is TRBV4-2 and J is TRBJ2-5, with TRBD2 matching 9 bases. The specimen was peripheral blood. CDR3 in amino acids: CASSPLAGGPEETQYF. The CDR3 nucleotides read TGTGCCAGCAGCCCATTGGCGGGGGGGCCCGAGGAGACCCAGTACTTC.